The clone carrying this TCR beta chain was seen a handful of times. Its specificity is not known. Via MiXCR, TCRdb re-called the 5' RACE reads, giving one row per CDR3 protein. The sample includes approximately 170,000 distinct CDR3 sequences, more than 9.5% of them seen just once. The sample is drawn from a study of T cells after yellow fever vaccination. Overall study results and limits: Although most clonotypes did not, a small share appeared in both CD4 and CD8 compartments.

The V and J ends lost 8 bases and 1 base respectively, with 7 bases between them. CDR1 is SQVTM, CDR2 ANQGSEA, per germline. There are 11 residues in the CDR3. The clonotype was recovered from a young man who received the YFV17D yellow fever vaccine. This sample comprised CD8+ T cells sorted from PBMCs, obtained 15 days after the yellow fever booster vaccination. This rearrangement joins TRBV29-1 to TRBJ2-3; D remains ambiguous. The CDR3 DNA is TGCAGCACAACAGGCACAGATACGCAGTATTTT. Protein: CSTTGTDTQYF.